These 5 T cell receptor beta chains originate from one sample sequenced in a study of blood T cell repertoires in COVID-19. Sequencing used immunoSEQ multiplex PCR; TCRdb keeps in-frame clones, though not all of them. The table lists a few hundred thousand clones, nearly 90% of them singletons. Sequenced material: PBMCs or T cells enriched from blood (not recorded which). Receptors originate from a woman in her twenties or thirties who had recovered from COVID-19.

The chain is built from TRBV6-5 and TRBJ2-1, with D possibly being TRBD1 (5 bases). Trimming stripped 5 bases from V and 2 bases from J, with 13 bases between. This CDR3 spans 15 amino acids. CDR1 and CDR2 from the germline V gene are MNHEY and SVGAGI. CDR3 nucleotides: TGTGCCAGCAGTCGTCGGACATACGCCTACAATGAGCAGTTCTTC. Its translation is CASSRRTYAYNEQFF.

The J gene is TRBJ1-6, the V gene TRBV27, with 8 bases fitting TRBD1. Germline V gene data show CDR1 as MNHEY and CDR2 as SMNVEV (reference sequence). Trimming removed 5 bases from V and 9 bases from J; junction bases left unmatched: 9. The CDR3 loop spans 15 amino acids. Here the CDR3 DNA reads TGTGCCAGCAGTCCACGGACAGGGAACCCTTCACCCCTCCACTTT. Translated: CASSPRTGNPSPLHF.

The genes are TRBV29-1 and TRBJ2-7; TRBD2 agrees at 10 bases. The CDR3 loop spans 16 amino acids. Germline V gene lookup returns CDR1 SQVTM and CDR2 ANQGSEA. V shed 4 bases, J shed 2 bases, and the junction held 11 bases outside the gene matches. In DNA form, the CDR3 reads TGCAGCGTTGGGTCTAGCGGGAGAGGAGGGCCCTACGAGCAGTACTTC. As protein: CSVGSSGRGGPYEQYF.

The V gene is TRBV6-5, the J gene TRBJ1-1; the match to TRBD1 covers 9 bases. The J segment lost 2 bases and the V segment lost 6 bases, leaving 4 bases of the junction unmatched. Germline lookup yields CDR1 MNHEY and CDR2 SVGAGI. CDR3 size: 14 residues. CDR3 protein: CASRDRGRNTEAFF. CDR3 DNA: TGTGCCAGCAGGGACAGGGGACGAAACACTGAAGCTTTCTTT.

V gene TRBV6-6 combines with J gene TRBJ1-2, with 7 bases lining up with TRBD1. This CDR3 contains 15 residues. Germline V gene sequence: CDR1 MNHNY, CDR2 SVGAGI (reference sequence). V lost 2 bases and J lost 2; bases outside the gene matches: 5. CDR3: CASSYRQGGNYGYTF. CDR3 sequence (DNA): TGTGCCAGCAGTTACAGACAGGGCGGAAACTATGGCTACACCTTC.